The 15 T cell receptor beta chains below were found in one sample sequenced in a study of shared clonotypes between healthy human individuals. Assay: immunoSEQ multiplex PCR; the TCRdb copy retains only in-frame clones and omits some. Of over a million clones in the sample, approximately 68% are singletons; the top ten hold approximately 1.5%. Sequencing was done on a sample of memory CD4+ T cells sorted from blood. Subset in this sample: CD45RA-negative fraction. Receptors were obtained from a man aged 18-30 years in good health.

The CDR3: CASSQATGRAEKLFF. The CDR3 DNA is TGCGCCAGCAGCCAAGCCACAGGGAGGGCTGAAAAACTGTTTTTT. This chain joins TRBV4-3 and TRBJ1-4; a possible D gene is TRBD1 (6 bases). The germline V gene has CDR1 LGHNA and CDR2 YSLEER. Trimming took 1 base from V and 7 from J, leaving 13 bases between them. CDR3 length: 15 amino acids.

The genes are TRBV10-3 and TRBJ1-4; 7 nucleotides match TRBD1. The CDR3 consists of 15 residues. V lost 0 bases, J lost 8 bases, and 6 bases stayed unmatched. Germline V gene sequence: CDR1 ENHRY, CDR2 SYGVKD. The CDR3 spells CAISESAGGTEKLFF. For the CDR3, the DNA is TGTGCCATCAGTGAGTCGGCAGGGGGGACGGAAAAACTGTTTTTT.

Concerning this clone: Other DNA sequences in this sample translate to the same CDR3. J is TRBJ1-6 and V is TRBV28; a weak D match, TRBD1 (5 bases). Germline V lookup: CDR1 MDHEN, CDR2 SYDVKM. The ends were cut back, 3 bases at V and 7 bases at J, with 10 bases in the middle. CDR3 length: 14 amino acids. CDR3 loop: CASSFGGGNSPLHF. As DNA, the CDR3 is TGTGCCAGCAGTTTTGGCGGGGGGAATTCACCCCTCCACTTT.

CDR3 residues: CASSYDRDSGSPLHF. In DNA, the CDR3 is TGTGCCAGCAGCTATGACAGGGACTCTGGTTCACCCCTCCACTTT. This chain links TRBV5-5 with TRBJ1-6, with 7 positions matching TRBD1. The CDR3 spans 15 residues. V lost 3 bases, J lost 9 bases, and 9 bases stayed unmatched. Germline CDR1 SGHKS, CDR2 YYEKEE (reference sequence). Drawing the rest from reference TRBV5-5 and TRBJ1-6, the complete variable domain is DAGVTQSPTHLIKTRGQQVTLRCSPISGHKSVSWYQQVLGQGPQFIFQYYEKEERGRGNFPDRFSARQFPNYSSELNVNALLLGDSALYLCASSYDRDSGSPLHFGNGTRLTVT.

The chain has TRBV25-1 and TRBJ2-1, with TRBD2 matching 12 bases. Germline-derived CDR1 and CDR2 are MGHDK and SYGVNS. V lost 5 bases to trimming and J lost 7 bases; unmatched junction nucleotides: 9. The CDR3 consists of 16 residues. The CDR3 reads CASSSSSGGAINEQFF. CDR3 in DNA: TGTGCCAGCAGTTCCTCTAGCGGGGGGGCCATAAATGAGCAGTTCTTC. The full variable domain, its missing parts supplied by reference TRBV25-1 and TRBJ2-1, is EADIYQTPRYLVIGTGKKITLECSQTMGHDKMYWYQQDPGMELHLIHYSYGVNSTEKGDLSSESTVSRIRTEHFPLTLESARPSHTSQYLCASSSSSGGAINEQFFGPGTRLTVL.

This clone was counted between two and nine times. V gene TRBV15 combines with J gene TRBJ1-2; D is unresolved. V shed 0 bases and J shed 2 bases, with 10 bases lying between them. The germline gives CDR1 LNHNV, CDR2 YYDKDF (reference sequence). CDR3 length: 15 residues. DNA for the CDR3: TGTGCCACCAGCAGAGATTTTTTGGACAACTATGGCTACACCTTC. The encoded protein is CATSRDFLDNYGYTF.

The chain employs TRBV2 and TRBJ1-5; weak D call: TRBD1 (6 bases). V was pared by 5 bases and J by 0 bases, with 11 bases between. The CDR3 loop spans 15 amino acids. The germline V gene has CDR1 SNHLY and CDR2 FYNNEI. CDR3 DNA sequence: TGTGCCAGCAGTCCCCAGGGGTATAGCAATCAGCCCCAGCATTTT. Protein: CASSPQGYSNQPQHF.

Only one count was recorded for this clone. This sequence joins TRBV29-1 and TRBJ2-7, with 8 bases aligning to TRBD1. V was clipped by 7 bases and J by 3 bases; unmatched bases: 5. Germline V gives CDR1 SQVTM, CDR2 ANQGSEA. The CDR3 totals 12 residues. CDR3 amino acids: CSARQGSYEQYF. The CDR3 DNA is TGCAGCGCCCGACAGGGGAGCTACGAGCAGTACTTC.

The chain links TRBV19 to TRBJ1-2; 9 positions match TRBD1. CDR1 is LNHDA, CDR2 SQIVND, per germline (reference sequence). This CDR3 is built from 14 residues. The V and J ends lost 5 bases and 8 bases, in that order; junction bases with no gene match: 9. The chain's CDR3 is CASSHRDRVGGYTF. The CDR3 nucleotides are TGTGCCAGTAGTCACCGGGACAGGGTAGGGGGCTACACCTTC.

In this sample, this clone turned up a few times. The J gene is TRBJ2-5, the V gene TRBV11-2, with 7 bases identical to TRBD2. Trimming removed 8 bases from V and 2 bases from J; junction bases left unmatched: 11. The germline CDR1 and CDR2 sequences are SGHAT and FQNNGV. The CDR3 runs to 15 residues. The CDR3 protein is CASSPAGEGQETQYF. CDR3 bases: TGTGCCAGCTCCCCGGCGGGGGAGGGGCAAGAGACCCAGTACTTC.

This chain joins TRBV29-1 and TRBJ2-7, with 9 bases fitting TRBD1. The CDR3 consists of 13 residues. The V segment lost 6 bases and the J segment 2 bases; nucleotides outside the gene matches: 5. Germline V gene sequence: CDR1 SQVTM, CDR2 ANQGSEA. The DNA for the CDR3 is TGCAGCGTGCCCGGGACAGGGCCCTACGAGCAGTACTTC. Translated: CSVPGTGPYEQYF.

V and J are TRBV20-1 and TRBJ1-6; D may be TRBD1 (6 bases). V gave up 0 bases and J gave up 13 bases, with 7 bases separating them. This CDR3 spans 11 amino acids. CDR1 is DFQATT, CDR2 SNEGSKA, per germline (reference sequence). The CDR3 reads CSAREGGPLHF. In DNA, the CDR3 is TGCAGTGCTAGAGAGGGGGGCCCCCTCCACTTT.

The chain uses TRBV12-1 and TRBJ2-5; the listed D gene, TRBD2, was not tested against the DNA. TRBV12-1 is a listed pseudogene. The CDR3 length is 16 residues. The CDR3 DNA follows: TGTGCCAGCAGCTTCCCGCGGGGGGGCCTGGAAGAGACCCAGTACTTC. As protein: CASSFPRGGLEETQYF.

This chain connects TRBV10-3 to TRBJ2-3; 7 bases are a match to TRBD2. This CDR3 comprises 15 residues. Per the germline V gene, CDR1 is ENHRY and CDR2 is SYGVKD. V dropped 0 bases and J dropped 8; count of bases not matched to a gene: 8. The CDR3 bases are TGTGCCATCAGTGAGTCCGGACTAGATAGCGGTACGCAGTATTTT. This sequence encodes CAISESGLDSGTQYF.

This clone has only a few counts. CDR3 loop: CASSLSNVPYGYTF. DNA of the CDR3: TGTGCCAGCAGTTTATCGAACGTCCCCTATGGCTACACCTTC. The J gene is TRBJ1-2, the V gene TRBV28, with no clear D. The V end lost 1 base, the J end lost 4 bases, and 10 bases lay between the germline ends. This CDR3 is 14 amino acids long. Germline CDR1 and CDR2: MDHEN and SYDVKM.